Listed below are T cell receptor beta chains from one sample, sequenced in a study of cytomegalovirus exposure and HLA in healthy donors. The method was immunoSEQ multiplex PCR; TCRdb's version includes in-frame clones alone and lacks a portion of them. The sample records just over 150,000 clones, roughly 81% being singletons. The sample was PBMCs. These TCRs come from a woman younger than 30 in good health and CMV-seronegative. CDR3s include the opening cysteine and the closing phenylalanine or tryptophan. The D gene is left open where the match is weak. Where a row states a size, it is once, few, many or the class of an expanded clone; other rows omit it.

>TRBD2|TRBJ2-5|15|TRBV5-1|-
TGCGCCAGCAGTCTCAGCGGGGGGCTGGCTGAGACCCAGTACTTC
CASSLSGGLAETQYF
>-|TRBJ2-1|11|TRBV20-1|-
TGCAGTGCTAGAGATCCCCCGGGGCAGTTCTTC
CSARDPPGQFF
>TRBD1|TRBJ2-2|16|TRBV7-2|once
TGTGCCAGCAGCCTAAACAGGGGTGGAGGCACCGGGGAGCTGTTTTTT
CASSLNRGGGTGELFF
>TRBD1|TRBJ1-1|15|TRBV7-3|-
TGTGCCAGCAGCCCAAGACAGGGTGTTGATACTGAAGCTTTCTTT
CASSPRQGVDTEAFF
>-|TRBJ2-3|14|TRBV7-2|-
TGTGCCAGCAGAACTAGCAGCGGCACAGATACGCAGTATTTT
CASRTSSGTDTQYF
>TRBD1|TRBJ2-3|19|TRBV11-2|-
TGTGCCAGCAGCTTAGTCGGGACTTACAGGGGGCCTCACACAGATACGCAGTATTTT
CASSLVGTYRGPHTDTQYF
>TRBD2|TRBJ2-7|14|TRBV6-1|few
TGTGCCAGCAGTGAGGGCGGGAGCTCCTACGAGCAGTACTTC
CASSEGGSSYEQYF
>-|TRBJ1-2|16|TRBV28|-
TGTGCCAGCAGTCCGTTGGGATTTGACTATAACTATGGCTACACCTTC
CASSPLGFDYNYGYTF
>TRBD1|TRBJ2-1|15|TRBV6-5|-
TGTGCCAGCAGCGGAAGTAGGACAGGGGCGAATGAGCAGTTCTTC
CASSGSRTGANEQFF
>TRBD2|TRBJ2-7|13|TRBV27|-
TGTGCCAGCAGAAATAGCGGGGGCTACGAGCAGTACTTC
CASRNSGGYEQYF
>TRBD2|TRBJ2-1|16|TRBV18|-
TGTGCCAGCTCACGCACGGGAGGGAAGCCCAACAATGAGCAGTTCTTC
CASSRTGGKPNNEQFF
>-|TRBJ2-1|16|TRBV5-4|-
TGTGCCAGCAGCTTGGCCGGGGGGCCCTCCTACAATGAGCAGTTCTTC
CASSLAGGPSYNEQFF